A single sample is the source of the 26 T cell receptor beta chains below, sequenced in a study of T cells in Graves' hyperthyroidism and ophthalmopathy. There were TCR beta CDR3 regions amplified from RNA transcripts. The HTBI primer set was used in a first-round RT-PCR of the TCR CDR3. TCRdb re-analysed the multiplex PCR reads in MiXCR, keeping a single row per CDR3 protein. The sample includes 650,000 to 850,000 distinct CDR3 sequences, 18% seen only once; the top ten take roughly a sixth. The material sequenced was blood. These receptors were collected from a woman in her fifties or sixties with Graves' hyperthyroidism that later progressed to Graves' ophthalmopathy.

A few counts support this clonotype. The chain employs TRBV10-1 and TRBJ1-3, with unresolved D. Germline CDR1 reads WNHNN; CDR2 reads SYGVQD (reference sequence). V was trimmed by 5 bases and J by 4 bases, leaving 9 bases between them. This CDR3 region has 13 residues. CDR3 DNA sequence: TGCGCCAGCAGTACGAGGGAGGGAAACACCATATATTTT. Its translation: CASSTREGNTIYF.

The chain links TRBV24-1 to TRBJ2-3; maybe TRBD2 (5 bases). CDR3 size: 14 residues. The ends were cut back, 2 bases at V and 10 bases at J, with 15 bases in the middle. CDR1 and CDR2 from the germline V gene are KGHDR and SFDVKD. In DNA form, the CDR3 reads TGTGCCACCAGTGATTGGGATCGGGGTGATCCGCAGTATTTT. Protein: CATSDWDRGDPQYF.

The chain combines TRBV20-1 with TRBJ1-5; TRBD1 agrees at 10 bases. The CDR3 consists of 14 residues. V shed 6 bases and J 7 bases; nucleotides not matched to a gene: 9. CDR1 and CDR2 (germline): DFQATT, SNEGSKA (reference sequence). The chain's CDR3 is CSAQPGQGDQPQHF. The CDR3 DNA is TGCAGTGCCCAACCTGGACAGGGGGACCAGCCCCAGCATTTT.

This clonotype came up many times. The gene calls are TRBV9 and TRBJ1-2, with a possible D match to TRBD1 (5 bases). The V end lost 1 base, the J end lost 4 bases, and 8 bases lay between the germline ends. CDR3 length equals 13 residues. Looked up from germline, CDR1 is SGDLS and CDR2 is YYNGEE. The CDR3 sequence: CASSVPGSYGYTF. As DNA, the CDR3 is TGTGCCAGCAGCGTACCAGGGTCCTATGGCTACACCTTC.

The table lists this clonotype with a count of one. The CDR3 region is CASEGTDLSGDENQPQHF. Here the CDR3 DNA reads TGTGCCAGCGAAGGGACAGACCTTAGCGGAGATGAGAATCAGCCCCAGCATTTT. The chain combines TRBV12-3 or TRBV12-4 with TRBJ1-5; 7 bases are shared with TRBD1. The ends lost 8 bases at V and 4 bases at J; junction bases unmatched: 20. There are 18 residues in the CDR3.

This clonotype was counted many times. The CDR3 DNA reads TGTGCCAGCAGCTTAATAGGTTTGGGGGGCCACGAGCAGTACTTC. This codes for CASSLIGLGGHEQYF. V is TRBV11-2 and J is TRBJ2-7; either TRBD1 or TRBD2 may fit D (6 bases each). V was clipped by 2 bases and J by 5 bases, with 16 bases between them. The CDR3 consists of 15 residues. In germline, CDR1 is SGHAT, CDR2 FQNNGV.

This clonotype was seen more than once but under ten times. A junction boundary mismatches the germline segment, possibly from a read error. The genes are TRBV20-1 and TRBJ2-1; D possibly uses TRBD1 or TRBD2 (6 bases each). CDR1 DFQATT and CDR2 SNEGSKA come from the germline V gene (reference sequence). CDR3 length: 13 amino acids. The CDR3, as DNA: TGCAGGGCTAAGGGGGGTTCCTACAATGAGCAGTTCTTC. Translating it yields CRAKGGSYNEQFF.

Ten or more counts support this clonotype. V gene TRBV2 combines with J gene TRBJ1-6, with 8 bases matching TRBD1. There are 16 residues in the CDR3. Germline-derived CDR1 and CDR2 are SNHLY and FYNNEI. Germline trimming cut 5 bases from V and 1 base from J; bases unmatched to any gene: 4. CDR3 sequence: CASSLRTGSYNSPLHF. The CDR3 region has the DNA TGTGCCAGCAGTCTTCGGACAGGGTCCTATAATTCACCCCTCCACTTT.

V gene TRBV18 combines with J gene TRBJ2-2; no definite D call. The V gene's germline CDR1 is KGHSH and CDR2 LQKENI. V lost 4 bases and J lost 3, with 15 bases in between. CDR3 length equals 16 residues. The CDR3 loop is CASSRSDGYDTGELFF. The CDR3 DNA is TGTGCCAGCTCACGGAGCGATGGTTACGACACCGGGGAGCTGTTTTTT.

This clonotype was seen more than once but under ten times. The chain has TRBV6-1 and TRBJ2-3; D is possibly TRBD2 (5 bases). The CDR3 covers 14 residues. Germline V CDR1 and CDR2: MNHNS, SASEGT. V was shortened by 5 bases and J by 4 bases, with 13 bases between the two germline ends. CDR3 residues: CASSPGIQPDTQYF. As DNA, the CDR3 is TGTGCCAGCAGTCCGGGGATCCAACCAGATACGCAGTATTTT.

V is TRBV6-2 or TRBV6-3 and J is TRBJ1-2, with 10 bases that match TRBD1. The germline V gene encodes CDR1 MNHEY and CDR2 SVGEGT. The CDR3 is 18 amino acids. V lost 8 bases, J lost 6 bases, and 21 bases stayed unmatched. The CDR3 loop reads CASPSVDAWGQGFDGYTF. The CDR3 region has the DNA TGTGCCAGCCCTTCAGTCGACGCCTGGGGACAGGGGTTCGATGGCTACACCTTC.

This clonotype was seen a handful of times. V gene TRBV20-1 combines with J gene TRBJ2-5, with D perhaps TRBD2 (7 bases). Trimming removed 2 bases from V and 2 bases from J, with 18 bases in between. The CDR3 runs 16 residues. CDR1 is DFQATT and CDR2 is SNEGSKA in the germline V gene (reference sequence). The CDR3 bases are TGCAGTGCTAGATCCGGCCGCGGGGGCTTTCAAGAGACCCAGTACTTC. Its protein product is CSARSGRGGFQETQYF.

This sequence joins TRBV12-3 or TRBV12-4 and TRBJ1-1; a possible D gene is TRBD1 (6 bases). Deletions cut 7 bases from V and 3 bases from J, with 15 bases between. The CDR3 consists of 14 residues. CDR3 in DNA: TGTGCCAGCAACCCCCAGGGGTGGGACACTGAAGCTTTCTTT. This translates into CASNPQGWDTEAFF.

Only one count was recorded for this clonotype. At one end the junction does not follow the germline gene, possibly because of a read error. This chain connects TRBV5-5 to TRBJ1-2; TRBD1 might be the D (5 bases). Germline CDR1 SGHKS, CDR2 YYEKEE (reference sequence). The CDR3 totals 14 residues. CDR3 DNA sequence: TGCGCCAGCAGCTGGGGAGGGGCAGCCTATGGCTACACCTTC. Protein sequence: CASSWGGAAYGYTF. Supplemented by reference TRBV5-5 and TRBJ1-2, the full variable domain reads DAGVTQSPTHLIKTRGQQVTLRCSPISGHKSVSWYQQVLGQGPQFIFQYYEKEERGRGNFPDRFSARQFPNYSSELNVNALLLGDSALYLCASSWGGAAYGYTFGSGTRLTVV.

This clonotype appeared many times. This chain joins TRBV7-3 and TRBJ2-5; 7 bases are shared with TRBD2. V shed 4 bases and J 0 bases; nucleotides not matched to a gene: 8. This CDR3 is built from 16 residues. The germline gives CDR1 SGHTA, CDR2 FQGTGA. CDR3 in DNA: TGTGCCAGCAGCTCAGGGAGGGATCGGTACCAAGAGACCCAGTACTTC. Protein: CASSSGRDRYQETQYF.

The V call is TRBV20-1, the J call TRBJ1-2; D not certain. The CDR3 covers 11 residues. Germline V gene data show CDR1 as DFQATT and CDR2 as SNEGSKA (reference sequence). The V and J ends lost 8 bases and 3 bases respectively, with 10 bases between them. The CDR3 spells CSLREDYGYTF. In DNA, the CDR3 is TGCAGTTTAAGGGAGGACTATGGCTACACCTTC.

CDR3 in DNA: TGCAGTGCAGCCGGGACTAGCGGGGACCTCACCTCTTCCTACAATGAGCAGTTCTTC. Translating it yields CSAAGTSGDLTSSYNEQFF. The chain joins TRBV20-1 to TRBJ2-1, with 13 bases matching TRBD2. The CDR3 loop spans 19 amino acids. V was pared by 6 bases and J by 1 base, with 15 bases of the junction left unmatched. Germline V lookup: CDR1 DFQATT, CDR2 SNEGSKA (reference sequence).

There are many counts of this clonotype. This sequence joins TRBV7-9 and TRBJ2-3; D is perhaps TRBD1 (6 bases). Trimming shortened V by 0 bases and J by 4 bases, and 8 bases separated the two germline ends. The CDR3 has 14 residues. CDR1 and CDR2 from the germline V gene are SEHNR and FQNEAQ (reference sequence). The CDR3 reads CASSLAQGPDTQYF. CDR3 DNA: TGTGCCAGCAGCTTAGCTCAGGGGCCAGATACGCAGTATTTT.

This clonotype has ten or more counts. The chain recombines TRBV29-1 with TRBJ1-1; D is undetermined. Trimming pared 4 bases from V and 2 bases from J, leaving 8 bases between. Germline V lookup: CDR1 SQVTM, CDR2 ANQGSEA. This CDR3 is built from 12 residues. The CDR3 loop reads CSVGETNTEAFF. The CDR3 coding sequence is TGCAGCGTTGGGGAAACAAACACTGAAGCTTTCTTT.

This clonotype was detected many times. Here the CDR3 reads CSASEVTDTQYF. The CDR3 DNA sequence: TGCAGTGCTAGTGAAGTCACAGATACGCAGTATTTT. The chain carries TRBV20-1 and TRBJ2-3; D is undetermined. Germline V gene data show CDR1 as DFQATT and CDR2 as SNEGSKA (reference sequence). Trimming pared 3 bases from V and 2 bases from J, leaving 6 bases between. This CDR3 has 12 amino acids.

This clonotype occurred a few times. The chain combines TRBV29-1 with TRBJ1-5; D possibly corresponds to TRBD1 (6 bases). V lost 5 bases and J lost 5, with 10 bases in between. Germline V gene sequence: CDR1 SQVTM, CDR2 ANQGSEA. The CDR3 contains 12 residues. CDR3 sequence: CSVTGSDQPQHF. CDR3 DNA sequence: TGCAGCGTTACAGGGTCCGATCAGCCCCAGCATTTT.

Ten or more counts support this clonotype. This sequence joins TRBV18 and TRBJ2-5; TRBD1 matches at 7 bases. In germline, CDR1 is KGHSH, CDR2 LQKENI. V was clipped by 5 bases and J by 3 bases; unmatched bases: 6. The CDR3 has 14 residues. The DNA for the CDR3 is TGTGCCAGCTCAGTAAACAGGGGAGAAGAGACCCAGTACTTC. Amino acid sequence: CASSVNRGEETQYF.

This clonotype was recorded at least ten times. The CDR3 DNA sequence: TGCAGTGCTAGACTGTCGGGGGGAGCCTACGAGCAGTACTTC. Encoded protein: CSARLSGGAYEQYF. The gene calls are TRBV20-1 and TRBJ2-7; 7 bases fit TRBD2. CDR1 is DFQATT and CDR2 is SNEGSKA in the germline V gene (reference sequence). CDR3 size: 14 residues. V was pared by 2 bases and J by 2 bases, with 6 bases of the junction left unmatched.

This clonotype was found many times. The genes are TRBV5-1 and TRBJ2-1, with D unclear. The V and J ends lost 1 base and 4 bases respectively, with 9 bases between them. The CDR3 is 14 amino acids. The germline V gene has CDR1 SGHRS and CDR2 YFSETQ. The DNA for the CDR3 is TGCGCCAGCAGCTTGATAGGGAAGTACAATGAGCAGTTCTTC. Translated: CASSLIGKYNEQFF.

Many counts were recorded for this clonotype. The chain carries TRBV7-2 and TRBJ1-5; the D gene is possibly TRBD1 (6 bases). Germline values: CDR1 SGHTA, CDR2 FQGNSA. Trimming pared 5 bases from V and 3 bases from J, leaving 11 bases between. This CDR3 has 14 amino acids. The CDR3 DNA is TGTGCCAGCAGCGGGGGGCCTTACAATCAGCCCCAGCATTTT. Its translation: CASSGGPYNQPQHF. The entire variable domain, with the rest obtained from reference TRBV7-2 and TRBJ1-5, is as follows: GAGVSQSPSNKVTEKGKDVELRCDPISGHTALYWYRQSLGQGLEFLIYFQGNSAPDKSGLPSDRFSAERTGGSVSTLTIQRTQQEDSAVYLCASSGGPYNQPQHFGDGTRLSIL.

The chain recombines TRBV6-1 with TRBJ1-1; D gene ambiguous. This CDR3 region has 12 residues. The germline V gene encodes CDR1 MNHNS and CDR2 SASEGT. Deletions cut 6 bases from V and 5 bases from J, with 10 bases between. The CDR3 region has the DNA TGTGCCAGCAGCGCCCTCTCAACTGAAGCTTTCTTT. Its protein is CASSALSTEAFF.